These 6 T cell receptor beta chains originate from one sample sequenced in a study of vaccination and CD4 T cells after COVID-19. The treatment is: 10-day PBMC culture with coronavirus spike peptide pools or control peptides (ViraFEST assay). Sequenced with the Oncomine TCR Beta short-read assay was DNA taken from cultured CD4+ T cells. In TCRdb, the PCR reads were re-called with MiXCR into one record per CDR3 protein. Of 3,000 to 4,500 distinct CDR3 sequences listed, around a fifth are singletons. Their target antigens are unknown. The sample comprised CD4+ T cells from blood, cultured in vitro. The receptors originated from a human donor who had recovered from COVID-19.

Notes on this clonotype: The junction departs from germline at one end; a sequencing error may be responsible. The DNA for the CDR3 is TGTGCCAGCAGATTAGGGCTTAGCAATCAGCCCCAGCATTTT. Protein product: CASRLGLSNQPQHF. The chain carries TRBV12-3 or TRBV12-4 and TRBJ1-5; D remains ambiguous. The CDR3 totals 14 residues.

This clonotype was counted between two and nine times. This chain connects TRBV25-1 to TRBJ2-3; perhaps TRBD2 as D (6 bases). Per germline, CDR1 MGHDK and CDR2 SYGVNS. With 2 bases removed from V and 0 bases from J, the gap between germline ends came to 12 bases. The CDR3 length is 16 residues. CDR3 sequence reads: CASSEGGFTSTDTQYF. For the CDR3, the DNA is TGTGCCAGCAGTGAAGGAGGGTTTACTAGCACAGATACGCAGTATTTT.

By proportion, this clonotype is medium-sized. This rearrangement joins TRBV21-1 to TRBJ1-6; the tabulated D call, TRBD1, remains unverified against the DNA. TRBV21-1 is labeled a pseudogene. CDR3 length: 18 residues. The CDR3 reads CASSTEAVKGKEDSPLHF. CDR3 nucleotides: TGTGCCAGCAGCACGGAGGCGGTTAAGGGGAAGGAGGATTCACCCCTCCACTTT.

This clonotype ranks as large. This sequence joins TRBV2 and TRBJ1-2; D gene unclear. V was clipped by 6 bases and J by 0 bases, with 8 bases between them. This CDR3 has 13 amino acids. Germline values: CDR1 SNHLY, CDR2 FYNNEI. CDR3 amino acids: CASRDGANYGYTF. The CDR3 nucleotides read TGTGCCAGCAGGGACGGAGCTAACTATGGCTACACCTTC.

This clonotype was observed a few times. V and J are TRBV12-3 or TRBV12-4 and TRBJ1-2; TRBD1 aligns across 7 bases. The V gene end was trimmed by 4 bases and the J gene end by 2 bases; junction bases not matched to a gene: 7. The CDR3 loop spans 15 amino acids. The CDR3 sequence: CASSSLLTGNYGYTF. The CDR3 coding sequence is TGTGCCAGCAGTTCACTATTGACAGGGAACTATGGCTACACCTTC.

With regard to this clonotype: The conserved phenylalanine or tryptophan is not found at the CDR3 terminus, so this likely reflects a read error. V usage is TRBV19 and J usage is TRBJ1-2, with 9 bases fitting TRBD1. CDR1 and CDR2 (germline): LNHDA, SQIVND (reference sequence). The CDR3 spans 14 residues. Germline trimming cut 3 bases from V and 2 bases from J; bases unmatched to any gene: 1. CDR3 sequence (DNA): TGTGCCAGTAGTATCGGACAGGGGAACTATGGCTACACCTCC. Amino acid sequence: CASSIGQGNYGYTS.